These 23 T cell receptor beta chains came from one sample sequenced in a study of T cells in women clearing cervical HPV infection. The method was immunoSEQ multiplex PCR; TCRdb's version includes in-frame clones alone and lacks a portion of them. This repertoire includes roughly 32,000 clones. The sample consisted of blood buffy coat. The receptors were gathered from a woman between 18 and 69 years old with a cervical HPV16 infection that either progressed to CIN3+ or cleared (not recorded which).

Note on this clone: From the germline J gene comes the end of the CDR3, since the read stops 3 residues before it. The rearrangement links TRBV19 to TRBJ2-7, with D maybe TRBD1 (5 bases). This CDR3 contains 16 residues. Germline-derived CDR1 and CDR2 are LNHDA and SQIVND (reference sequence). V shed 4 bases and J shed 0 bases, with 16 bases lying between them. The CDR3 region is CASSTDRTRSSYEQYF. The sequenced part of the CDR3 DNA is TGTGCCAGTAGTACCGACAGAACCAGGAGCTCCTACGAG.

The sequenced CDR3 bases are TGTGCCAGCAGCTTAGCAGACAGGTTAACTAATGAAAAG. This encodes CASSLADRLTNEK. The entire CDR3 sequence reads CASSLADRLTNEKLFF. V gene TRBV7-2 combines with J gene TRBJ2-2; a weak D match, TRBD1 (6 bases). The CDR3 goes on 3 residues after the read ends, and that part is filled in from the germline J gene. Germline-derived CDR1 and CDR2 are SGHTA and FQGNSA. This CDR3 comprises 16 residues. The full variable domain, rest sourced from reference TRBV7-2 and TRBJ2-2, is GAGVSQSPSNKVTEKGKDVELRCDPISGHTALYWYRQSLGQGLEFLIYFQGNSAPDKSGLPSDRFSAERTGGSVSTLTIQRTQQEDSAVYLCASSLADRLTNEKLFFGEGSRLTVL.

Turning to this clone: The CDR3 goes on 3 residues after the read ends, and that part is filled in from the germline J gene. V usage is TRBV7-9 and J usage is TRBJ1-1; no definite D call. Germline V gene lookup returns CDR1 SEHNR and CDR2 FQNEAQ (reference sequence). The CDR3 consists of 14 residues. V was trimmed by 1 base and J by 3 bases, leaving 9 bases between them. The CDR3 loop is CASSLGSSDTEAFF. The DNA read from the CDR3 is TGTGCCAGCAGCTTAGGGTCCTCGGACACTGAA.

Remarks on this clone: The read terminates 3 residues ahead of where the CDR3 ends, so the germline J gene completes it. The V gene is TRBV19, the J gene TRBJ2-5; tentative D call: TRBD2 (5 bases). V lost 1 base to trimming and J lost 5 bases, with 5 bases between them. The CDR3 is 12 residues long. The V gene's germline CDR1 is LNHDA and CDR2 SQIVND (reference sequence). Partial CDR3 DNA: TGTGCCAGTAGTATAGCGGGGGAGACC. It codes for CASSIAGET. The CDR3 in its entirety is CASSIAGETQYF.

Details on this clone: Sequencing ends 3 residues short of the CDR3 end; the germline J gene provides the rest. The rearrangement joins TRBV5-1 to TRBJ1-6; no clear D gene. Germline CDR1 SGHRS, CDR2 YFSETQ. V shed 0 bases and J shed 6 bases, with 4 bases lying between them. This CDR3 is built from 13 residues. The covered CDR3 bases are TGCGCCAGCAGCTTGGAGGCTAATTCACCC. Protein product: CASSLEANSP. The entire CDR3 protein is CASSLEANSPLHF.

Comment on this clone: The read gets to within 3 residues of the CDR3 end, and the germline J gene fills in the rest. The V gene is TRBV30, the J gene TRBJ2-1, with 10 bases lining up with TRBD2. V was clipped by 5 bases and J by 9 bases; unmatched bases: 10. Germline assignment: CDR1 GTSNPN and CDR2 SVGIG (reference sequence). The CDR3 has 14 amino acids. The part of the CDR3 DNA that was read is TGTGCCTGGCGAACTAGCGGGACTAGGGGTGAG. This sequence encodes CAWRTSGTRGE. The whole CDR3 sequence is CAWRTSGTRGEQFF.

The sequenced part of the CDR3 DNA is TGCAGCGTTACGGACTCCGCACAAGAGACC. Translated: CSVTDSAQET. The full CDR3 reads CSVTDSAQETQYF. The rearrangement links TRBV29-1 to TRBJ2-5; TRBD2 is a possible D gene (5 bases). The read ends 3 residues before the CDR3 terminus; that terminus is restored from the germline J gene. The CDR3 covers 13 residues. V was shortened by 5 bases and J by 2 bases, with 12 bases between the two germline ends. Germline CDR1 is SQVTM and CDR2 is ANQGSEA. The whole variable domain, remainder taken from reference TRBV29-1 and TRBJ2-5, is SAVISQKPSRDICQRGTSLTIQCQVDSQVTMMFWYRQQPGQSLTLIATANQGSEATYESGFVIDKFPISRPNLTFSTLTVSNMSPEDSSIYLCSVTDSAQETQYFGPGTRLLVL.

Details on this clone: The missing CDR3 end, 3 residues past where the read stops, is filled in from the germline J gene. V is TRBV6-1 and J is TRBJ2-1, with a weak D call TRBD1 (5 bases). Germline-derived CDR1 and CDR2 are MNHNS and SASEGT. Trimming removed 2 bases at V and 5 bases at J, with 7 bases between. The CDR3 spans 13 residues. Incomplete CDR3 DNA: TGTGCCAGCAGTGAATTAGGGGACAATGAG. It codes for CASSELGDNE. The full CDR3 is CASSELGDNEQFF.

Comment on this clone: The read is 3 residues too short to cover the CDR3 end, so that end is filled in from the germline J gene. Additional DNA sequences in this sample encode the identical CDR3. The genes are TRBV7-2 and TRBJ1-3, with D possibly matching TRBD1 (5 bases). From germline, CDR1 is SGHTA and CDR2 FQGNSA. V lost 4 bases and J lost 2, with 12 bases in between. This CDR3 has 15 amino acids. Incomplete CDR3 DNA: TGTGCCAGCAGCTCCACCGCGGGGGCTGGAAACACC. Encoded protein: CASSSTAGAGNT. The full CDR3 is CASSSTAGAGNTIYF.

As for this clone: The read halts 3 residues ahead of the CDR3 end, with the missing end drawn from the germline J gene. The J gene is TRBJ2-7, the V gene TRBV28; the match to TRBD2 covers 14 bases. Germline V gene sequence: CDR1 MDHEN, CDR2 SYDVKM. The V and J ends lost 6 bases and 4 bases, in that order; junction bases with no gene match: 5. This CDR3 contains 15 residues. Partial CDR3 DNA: TGTGCCAGCAGCCTGACTAGCGGGGGGGTTTACGAG. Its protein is CASSLTSGGVYE. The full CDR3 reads CASSLTSGGVYEQYF.

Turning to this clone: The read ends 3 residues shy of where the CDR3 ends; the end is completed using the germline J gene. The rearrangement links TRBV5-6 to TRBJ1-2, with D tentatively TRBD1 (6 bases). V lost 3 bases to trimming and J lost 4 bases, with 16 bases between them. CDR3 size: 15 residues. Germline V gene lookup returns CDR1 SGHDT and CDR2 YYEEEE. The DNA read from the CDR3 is TGTGCCAGCAGCTCACAGGACAGTAGTAGCTATGGC. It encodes CASSSQDSSSYG. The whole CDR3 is CASSSQDSSSYGYTF.

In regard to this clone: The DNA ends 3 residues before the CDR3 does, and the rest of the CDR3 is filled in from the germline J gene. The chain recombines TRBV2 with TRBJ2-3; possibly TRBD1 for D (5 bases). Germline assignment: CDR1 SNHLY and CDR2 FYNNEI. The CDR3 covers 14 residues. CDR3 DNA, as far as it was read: TGTGCCAGCAGTGAAATAGGGGTTGCACAGCCG. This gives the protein CASSEIGVAQP. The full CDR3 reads CASSEIGVAQPQYF.

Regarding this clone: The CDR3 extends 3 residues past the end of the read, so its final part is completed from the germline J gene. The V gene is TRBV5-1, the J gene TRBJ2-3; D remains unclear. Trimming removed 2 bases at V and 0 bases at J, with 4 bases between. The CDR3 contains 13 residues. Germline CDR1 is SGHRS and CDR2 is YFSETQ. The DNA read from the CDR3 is TGCGCCAGCAGCTTTCATAGCACAGATACG. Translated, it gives CASSFHSTDT. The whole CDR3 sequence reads CASSFHSTDTQYF.

CDR3 DNA (partial): TGTGCCAGCAGGGGGGACAGGGATAACGCTGAA. Translated, it gives CASRGDRDNAE. The CDR3 as a whole reads CASRGDRDNAEAFF. The V gene is TRBV2, the J gene TRBJ1-1; 9 bases agree with TRBD1. The CDR3 end falls 3 residues outside the read, so it is completed with the germline J gene. V was pared by 6 bases and J by 6 bases, with 8 bases of the junction left unmatched. Germline CDR1 is SNHLY and CDR2 is FYNNEI. This CDR3 region has 14 residues. Looking up the rest from reference TRBV2 and TRBJ1-1 gives the full variable domain: EPEVTQTPSHQVTQMGQEVILRCVPISNHLYFYWYRQILGQKVEFLVSFYNNEISEKSEIFDDQFSVERPDGSNFTLKIRSTKLEDSAMYFCASRGDRDNAEAFFGQGTRLTVV.

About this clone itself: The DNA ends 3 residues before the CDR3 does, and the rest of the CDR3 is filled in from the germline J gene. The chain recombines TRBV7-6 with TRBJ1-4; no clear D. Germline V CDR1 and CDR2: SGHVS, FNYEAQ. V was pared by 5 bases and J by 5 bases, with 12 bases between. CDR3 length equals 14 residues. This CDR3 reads CASSAVRTNEKLFF. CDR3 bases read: TGTGCCAGCAGCGCGGTCCGAACGAATGAAAAA. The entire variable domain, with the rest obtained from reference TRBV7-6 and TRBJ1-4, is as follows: GAGVSQSPRYKVTKRGQDVALRCDPISGHVSLYWYRQALGQGPEFLTYFNYEAQQDKSGLPNDRFSAERPEGSISTLTIQRTEQRDSAMYRCASSAVRTNEKLFFGSGTQLSVL.

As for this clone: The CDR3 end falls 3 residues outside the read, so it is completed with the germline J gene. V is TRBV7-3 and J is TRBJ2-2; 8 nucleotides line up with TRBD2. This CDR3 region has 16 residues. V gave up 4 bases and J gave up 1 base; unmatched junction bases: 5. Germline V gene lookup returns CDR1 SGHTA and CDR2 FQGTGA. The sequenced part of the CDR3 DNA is TGTGCCAGCAGCTCCTACAGCGGGGGGAACACCGGGGAG. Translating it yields CASSSYSGGNTGE. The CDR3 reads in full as CASSSYSGGNTGELFF.

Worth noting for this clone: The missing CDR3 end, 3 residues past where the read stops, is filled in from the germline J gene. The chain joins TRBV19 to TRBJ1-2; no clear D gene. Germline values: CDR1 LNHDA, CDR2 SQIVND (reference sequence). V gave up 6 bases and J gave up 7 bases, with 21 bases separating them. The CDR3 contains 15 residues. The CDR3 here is CASRPMTVTIGGYTF. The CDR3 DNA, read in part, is TGTGCCAGTAGACCTATGACCGTCACTATCGGTGGC.

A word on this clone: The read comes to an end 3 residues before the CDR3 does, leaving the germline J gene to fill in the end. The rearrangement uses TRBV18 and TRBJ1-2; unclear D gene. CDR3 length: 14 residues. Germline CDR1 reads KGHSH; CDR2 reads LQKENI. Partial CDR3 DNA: TGTGCCAGCTCACCTGCCGGGGTCGGCTACGAC. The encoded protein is CASSPAGVGYD. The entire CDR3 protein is CASSPAGVGYDYTF.

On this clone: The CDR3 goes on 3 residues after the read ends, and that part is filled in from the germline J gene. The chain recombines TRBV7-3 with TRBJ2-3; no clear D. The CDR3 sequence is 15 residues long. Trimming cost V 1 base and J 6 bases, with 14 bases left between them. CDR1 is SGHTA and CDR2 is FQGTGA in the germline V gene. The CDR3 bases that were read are TGTGCCAGCAGCTTAAACTATCCGGCTACGGATACG. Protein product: CASSLNYPATDT. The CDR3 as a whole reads CASSLNYPATDTQYF. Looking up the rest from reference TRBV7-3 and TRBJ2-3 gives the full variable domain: GAGVSQTPSNKVTEKGKYVELRCDPISGHTALYWYRQSLGQGPEFLIYFQGTGAADDSGLPNDRFFAVRPEGSVSTLKIQRTERGDSAVYLCASSLNYPATDTQYFGPGTRLTVL.

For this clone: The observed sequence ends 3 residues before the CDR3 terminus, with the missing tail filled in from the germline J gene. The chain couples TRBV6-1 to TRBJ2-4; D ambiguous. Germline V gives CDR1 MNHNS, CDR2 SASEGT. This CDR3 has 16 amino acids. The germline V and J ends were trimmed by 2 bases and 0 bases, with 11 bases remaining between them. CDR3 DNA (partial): TGTGCCAGCAGTGAACACACACAACGAGCCAAAAACATT. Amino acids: CASSEHTQRAKNI. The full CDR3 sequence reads CASSEHTQRAKNIQYF.

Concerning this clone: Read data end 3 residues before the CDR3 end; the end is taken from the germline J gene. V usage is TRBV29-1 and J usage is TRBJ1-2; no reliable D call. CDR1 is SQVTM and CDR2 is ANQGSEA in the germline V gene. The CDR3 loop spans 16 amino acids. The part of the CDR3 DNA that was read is TGCAGCGTTGAAGACATCGTAACTAGCGGGAAGAATGAC. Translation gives CSVEDIVTSGKND. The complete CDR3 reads CSVEDIVTSGKNDYTF.

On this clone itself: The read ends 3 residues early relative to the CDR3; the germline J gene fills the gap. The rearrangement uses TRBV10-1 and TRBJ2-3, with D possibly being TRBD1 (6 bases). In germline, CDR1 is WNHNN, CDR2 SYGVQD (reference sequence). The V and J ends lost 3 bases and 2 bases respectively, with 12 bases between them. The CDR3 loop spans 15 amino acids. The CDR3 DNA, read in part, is TGCGCCAGCAGTGAAGCAGGGGCGACCACAGATACG. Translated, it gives CASSEAGATTDT. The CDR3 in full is CASSEAGATTDTQYF.

CDR3 DNA, as far as it was read: TGTGCCAGTAGTATCGGCGGTCCGGAACTAGCCCCCTACGAG. Translation: CASSIGGPELAPYE. The entire CDR3 reads CASSIGGPELAPYEQYF. The V and J genes are TRBV19 and TRBJ2-7; TRBD2 is a possible D gene (6 bases). The missing CDR3 end, 3 residues past where the read stops, is filled in from the germline J gene. The ends were cut back, 3 bases at V and 2 bases at J, with 20 bases in the middle. Germline V gene sequence: CDR1 LNHDA, CDR2 SQIVND (reference sequence). The length of the CDR3 is 17 residues.